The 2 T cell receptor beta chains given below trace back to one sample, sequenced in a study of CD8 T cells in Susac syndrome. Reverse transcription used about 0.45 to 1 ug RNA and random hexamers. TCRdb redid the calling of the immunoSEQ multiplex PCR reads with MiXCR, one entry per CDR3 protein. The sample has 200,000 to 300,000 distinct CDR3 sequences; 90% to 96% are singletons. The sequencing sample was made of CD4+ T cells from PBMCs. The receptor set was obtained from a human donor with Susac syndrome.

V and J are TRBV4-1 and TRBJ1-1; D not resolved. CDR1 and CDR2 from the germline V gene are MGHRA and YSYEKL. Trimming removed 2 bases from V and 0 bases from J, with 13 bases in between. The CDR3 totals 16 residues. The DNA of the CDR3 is TGCGCCAGCAGCCAAAGTAACCAGATCATGAACACTGAAGCTTTCTTT. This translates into CASSQSNQIMNTEAFF.

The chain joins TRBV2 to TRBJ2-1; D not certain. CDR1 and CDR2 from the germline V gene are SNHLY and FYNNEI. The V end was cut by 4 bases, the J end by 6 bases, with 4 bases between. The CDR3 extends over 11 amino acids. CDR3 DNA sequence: TGTGCCAGCAGTGCTATCAATGAGCAGTTCTTC. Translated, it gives CASSAINEQFF.